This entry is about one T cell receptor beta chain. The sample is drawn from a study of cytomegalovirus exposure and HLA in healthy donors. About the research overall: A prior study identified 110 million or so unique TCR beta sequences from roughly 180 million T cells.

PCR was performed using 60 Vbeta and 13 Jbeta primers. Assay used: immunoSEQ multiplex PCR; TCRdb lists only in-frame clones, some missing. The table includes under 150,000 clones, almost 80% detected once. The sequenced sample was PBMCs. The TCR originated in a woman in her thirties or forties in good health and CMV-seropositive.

The CDR3 region has the DNA TGTGCCATCAGTACTGGGGGGGACTATGGCTACACCTTC. This codes for CAISTGGDYGYTF. This rearrangement joins TRBV10-3 to TRBJ1-2; tentative D call: TRBD1 (5 bases). Germline lookup yields CDR1 ENHRY and CDR2 SYGVKD. V lost 5 bases and J lost 3, with 10 bases in between. The CDR3 loop spans 13 amino acids.